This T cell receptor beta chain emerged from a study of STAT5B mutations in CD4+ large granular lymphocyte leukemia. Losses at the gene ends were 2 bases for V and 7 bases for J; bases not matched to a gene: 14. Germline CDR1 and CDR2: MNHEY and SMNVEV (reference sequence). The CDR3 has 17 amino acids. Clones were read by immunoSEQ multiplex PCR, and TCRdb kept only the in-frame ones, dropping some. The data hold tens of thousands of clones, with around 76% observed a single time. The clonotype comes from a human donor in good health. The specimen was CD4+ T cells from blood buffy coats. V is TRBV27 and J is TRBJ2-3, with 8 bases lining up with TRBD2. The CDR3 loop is CASSLAGGPLIQNTQYF. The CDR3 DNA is TGTGCCAGCAGTTTAGCGGGGGGACCTCTGATTCAAAATACGCAGTATTTT.